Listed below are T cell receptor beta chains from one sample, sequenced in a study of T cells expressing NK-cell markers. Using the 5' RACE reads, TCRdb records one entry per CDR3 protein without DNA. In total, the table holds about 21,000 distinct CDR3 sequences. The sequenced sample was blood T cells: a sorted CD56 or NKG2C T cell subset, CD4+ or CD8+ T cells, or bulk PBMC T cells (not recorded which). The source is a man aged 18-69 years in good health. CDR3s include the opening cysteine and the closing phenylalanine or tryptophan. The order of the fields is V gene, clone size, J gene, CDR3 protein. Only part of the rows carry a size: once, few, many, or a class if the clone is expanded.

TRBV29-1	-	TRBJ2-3	CSSGQGARTDTQYF
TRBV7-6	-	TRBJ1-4	CASGQGSGKLFF
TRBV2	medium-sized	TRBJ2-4	CASSELSETLAKNIQYF
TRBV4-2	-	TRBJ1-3	CASSQSEARNTIYF
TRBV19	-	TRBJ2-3	CASSQIGGGRGDTQYF
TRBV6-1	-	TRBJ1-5	CASTETLSQPQHF
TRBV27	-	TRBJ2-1	CASSLSWTSGYNEQFF
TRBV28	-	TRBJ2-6	CASSPSSLWRTGANVLTF
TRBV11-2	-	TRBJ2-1	CASSSRGKTSGVSYNEQFF
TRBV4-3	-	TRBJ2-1	CASSQDLASGAYNEQFF
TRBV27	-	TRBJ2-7	CASSRTGTRNYEQYF
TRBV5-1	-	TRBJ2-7	CASSSGQHYEQYF
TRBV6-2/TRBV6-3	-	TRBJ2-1	CASSYGSDHNEQFF
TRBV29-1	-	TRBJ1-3	CSVLLTGNTIYF
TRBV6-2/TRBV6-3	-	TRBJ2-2	CASRRDSARAGELFF
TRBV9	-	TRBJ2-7	CASNPGTSGLEQYF
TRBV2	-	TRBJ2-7	CASSEAPSGAYEQYF
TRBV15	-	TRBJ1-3	CATSEDASGNTIYF
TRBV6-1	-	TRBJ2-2	CASSPGGDHGELFF
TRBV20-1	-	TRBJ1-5	CSASGGQVTQPQHF
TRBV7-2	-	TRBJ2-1	CASNIGGLNEQFF
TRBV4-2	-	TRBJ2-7	CASSPSHPPQGYEQYF
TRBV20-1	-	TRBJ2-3	CSAPVLPHRADTQYF
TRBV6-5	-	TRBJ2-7	CASSYEAGGSYEQYF
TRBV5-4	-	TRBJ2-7	CASSLFLGDEQYF
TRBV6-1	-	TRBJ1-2	CAKRGDYGYTF
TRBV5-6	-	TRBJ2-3	CASSVTLAGVTDTQYF
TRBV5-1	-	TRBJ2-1	CASSPVAAGQGEQFF
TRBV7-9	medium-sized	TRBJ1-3	CASSLTRSGNTIYF
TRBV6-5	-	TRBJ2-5	CASSSAGVVETQYF
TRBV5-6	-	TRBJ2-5	CASSPVGASGEETQYF
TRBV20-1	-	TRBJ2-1	CSALPTSLEQFF
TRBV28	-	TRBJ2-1	CASSALGPEQFF
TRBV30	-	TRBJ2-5	CAWSASGRAQETQYF
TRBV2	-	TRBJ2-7	CASSETRGSSYEQYF
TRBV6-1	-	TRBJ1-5	CASNGQGVPAYQPQHF
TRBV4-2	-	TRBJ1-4	CASSQATGLKRTNEKLFF
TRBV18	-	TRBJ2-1	CASSPTSDNNEQFF
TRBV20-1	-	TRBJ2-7	CSARKDRVGEQYF
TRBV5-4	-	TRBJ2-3	CASSLVTDTQYF
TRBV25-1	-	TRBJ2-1	CASSESNNNEQFF
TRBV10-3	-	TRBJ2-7	CAIGTGDSYEQYF
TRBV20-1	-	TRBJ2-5	CSARPGTGGLQETQYF
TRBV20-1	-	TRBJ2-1	CSAQDALAGGFNEQFF
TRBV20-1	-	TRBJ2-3	CSARDNLAATDTQYF
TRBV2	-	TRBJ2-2	CASRNSTGELFF
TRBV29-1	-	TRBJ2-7	CSVAQGASGEQYF
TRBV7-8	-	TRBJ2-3	CASEEGETDTQYF
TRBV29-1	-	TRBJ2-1	CSAAESGISYNEQFF
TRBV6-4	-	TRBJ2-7	CASSVTGAGEQYF
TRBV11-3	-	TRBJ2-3	CASSPRAGMGTDTQYF
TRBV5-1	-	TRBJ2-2	CASSFQGGAGAGELFF
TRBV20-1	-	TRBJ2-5	CSASRGRVPGTQYF
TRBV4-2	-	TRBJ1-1	CASSQSGTRAFF
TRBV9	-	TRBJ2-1	CASSGGQSPNEQFF
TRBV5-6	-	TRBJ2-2	CASSSPFRGELFF
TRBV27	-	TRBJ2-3	CASNSGRHRPVPDTQYF